These T cell receptor beta chains were read from a single sample in a study of cytomegalovirus exposure and HLA in healthy donors. The data were produced by immunoSEQ multiplex PCR, yet TCRdb's version contains in-frame clones alone and is incomplete. The sample yields some 110,000 clones, around 77% seen once. Sequenced material: PBMCs. These receptor sequences come from a man aged 45-60 years in good health and CMV-seropositive. CDR3s include the opening cysteine and the closing phenylalanine or tryptophan. D genes are given only for firm matches. Size values are once, few and many counts, or a class for expanded clones, and some rows have none.

d_call	j_call	clone_size	v_call	cdr3_aa	cdr3_nt
.	TRBJ1-3	.	TRBV28	CASSLGGENTIYF	TGTGCCAGCAGTTTAGGCGGCGAAAACACCATATATTTT
TRBD1	TRBJ1-2	.	TRBV19	CASRSGQGGYGYTF	TGTGCCAGTAGATCGGGACAGGGAGGCTATGGCTACACCTTC
.	TRBJ2-3	.	TRBV19	CAASQGSNTQYF	TGTGCCGCGTCCCAGGGGTCGAATACGCAGTATTTT
.	TRBJ2-7	.	TRBV6-6	CASSLLGDEQYF	TGTGCCAGCAGTTTACTCGGGGACGAGCAGTACTTC
TRBD1	TRBJ1-2	few	TRBV5-6	CASSFSLGQGGGYTF	TGTGCCAGCAGCTTCTCCCTTGGACAGGGCGGGGGCTACACCTTC
.	TRBJ1-5	once	TRBV4-2	CASSQGGTANSNQPQHF	TGTGCCAGCAGCCAAGGAGGCACCGCTAATAGCAATCAGCCCCAGCATTTT
TRBD1	TRBJ2-6	.	TRBV9	CASSAWDRVSSGANVLTF	TGTGCCAGCAGCGCCTGGGACAGGGTGAGCTCTGGGGCCAACGTCCTGACTTTC
TRBD2	TRBJ2-7	few	TRBV10-3	CAISESIAGGPGEQYF	TGTGCCATCAGTGAGTCCATAGCGGGAGGGCCGGGGGAGCAGTACTTC
.	TRBJ1-1	once	TRBV10-3	CAISESDYTEAFF	TGTGCCATCAGTGAGTCTGACTACACTGAAGCTTTCTTT
.	TRBJ2-7	.	TRBV4-1	CASSELRGEQYF	TGCGCCAGCAGCGAGTTAAGGGGGGAGCAGTACTTC
.	TRBJ1-2	.	TRBV7-2	CASSTQGTMFRDGYTF	TGTGCCAGCAGCACACAGGGAACGATGTTTAGAGATGGCTACACCTTC
TRBD1	TRBJ2-1	.	TRBV28	CASSQVRTGLYNEQFF	TGTGCCAGCAGTCAAGTCAGGACAGGGTTATACAATGAGCAGTTCTTC
.	TRBJ2-7	.	TRBV5-4	CASSLGRGSQREQYF	TGTGCCAGCAGCTTGGGAAGGGGCTCCCAACGGGAGCAGTACTTC
TRBD1	TRBJ1-1	.	TRBV9	CASSVGQVNTEAFF	TGTGCCAGCAGCGTCGGACAGGTGAACACTGAAGCTTTCTTT
TRBD1	TRBJ2-3	.	TRBV7-6	CASSLDTGDPFTDTQYF	TGTGCCAGCAGCTTAGATACAGGGGACCCTTTCACAGATACGCAGTATTTT
.	TRBJ1-1	.	TRBV7-8	CASSSPGTWGISMNTEAFF	TGTGCCAGCAGCTCCCCCGGGACATGGGGGATCTCCATGAACACTGAAGCTTTCTTT
.	TRBJ1-6	once	TRBV18	CASSQGGGSPLHF	TGTGCCAGCTCACAAGGAGGCGGTTCACCCCTCCACTTT
.	TRBJ1-2	.	TRBV7-9	CSSSLEEGYTF	TGTTCCAGCAGCTTAGAAGAGGGCTACACCTTC
TRBD2	TRBJ2-1	.	TRBV2	CASSGSGKDQFF	TGTGCCAGCAGCGGAAGCGGGAAGGATCAGTTCTTC
.	TRBJ1-5	.	TRBV27	CASSPSQGQQPQHF	TGTGCCAGCAGTCCTTCGCAGGGCCAACAGCCCCAGCATTTT
TRBD1	TRBJ2-2	.	TRBV19	CASLTGTGNTGELFF	TGTGCCAGCCTAACCGGGACAGGGAACACCGGGGAGCTGTTTTTT
TRBD1	TRBJ1-2	.	TRBV6-5	CASSYFPRGRDYGYTF	TGTGCCAGCAGTTACTTCCCCAGGGGGCGCGACTATGGCTACACCTTC
.	TRBJ2-5	.	TRBV18	CASSPSLQETQYF	TGTGCCAGCTCACCGAGCTTACAAGAGACCCAGTACTTC
.	TRBJ1-4	.	TRBV9	CASSVAGRPRNNEKLFF	TGTGCCAGCAGCGTAGCAGGCAGACCACGGAACAATGAAAAACTGTTTTTT
.	TRBJ2-7	few	TRBV9	CASSGGGTSTYEQYF	TGTGCCAGCAGCGGGGGGGGGACATCAACCTACGAGCAGTACTTC
.	TRBJ2-1	.	TRBV29-1	CSGVSESSYNEQFF	TGCAGCGGGGTTAGCGAGAGTTCCTACAATGAGCAGTTCTTC
.	TRBJ1-2	.	TRBV28	CASRREIYGYTF	TGTGCCAGCAGGAGGGAGATTTATGGCTACACCTTC
TRBD2	TRBJ2-3	.	TRBV5-1	CASSLGSGGSDTQYF	TGCGCCAGCAGCTTAGGGAGCGGGGGGAGCGATACGCAGTATTTT
.	TRBJ1-2	.	TRBV7-9	CASSLGEVDYGYTF	TGTGCCAGCAGCTTAGGGGAGGTAGACTATGGCTACACCTTC
.	TRBJ1-1	.	TRBV5-6	CASSLASQGKAFF	TGTGCCAGCAGCTTGGCTTCACAGGGAAAAGCTTTCTTT
TRBD2	TRBJ2-1	.	TRBV7-2	CASGGRGVYEQFF	TGTGCCAGCGGGGGGAGGGGAGTCTATGAGCAGTTCTTC
.	TRBJ2-1	.	TRBV5-6	CASSPAVREQFF	TGTGCCAGCAGCCCCGCGGTAAGGGAGCAGTTCTTC
.	TRBJ2-7	.	TRBV5-1	CASSLVAGVNEQYF	TGCGCCAGCAGCTTGGTGGCAGGGGTGAACGAGCAGTACTTC
.	TRBJ1-6	once	TRBV6-1	CASSETRGGSPLHF	TGTGCCAGCAGTGAGACGAGGGGGGGGTCACCCCTCCACTTT
TRBD2	TRBJ2-7	.	TRBV11-3	CASSVSNLAGTDYEQYF	TGTGCCAGCAGCGTCTCGAACCTAGCGGGGACTGACTACGAGCAGTACTTC
.	TRBJ2-1	once	TRBV19	CASSIHGGGGAPLEQFF	TGTGCCAGTAGTATCCACGGAGGTGGCGGGGCCCCGCTTGAGCAGTTCTTC
TRBD2	TRBJ2-1	.	TRBV4-1	CASSLQREGEQFF	TGCGCCAGCAGCCTCCAGCGGGAGGGTGAGCAGTTCTTC
TRBD2	TRBJ2-1	.	TRBV5-1	CASSFRELAGGSNEQFF	TGCGCCAGCAGCTTCCGGGAACTAGCGGGAGGATCCAATGAGCAGTTCTTC
.	TRBJ2-7	.	TRBV11-2	CASSLWTADYEQYF	TGTGCCAGCAGCTTATGGACAGCCGACTACGAGCAGTACTTC
TRBD1	TRBJ2-1	.	TRBV2	CASRRTGSSYNEQFF	TGTGCCAGCAGGAGGACAGGGAGCTCCTACAATGAGCAGTTCTTC
TRBD1	TRBJ1-1	.	TRBV19	CASKLTQGVNTEAFF	TGTGCCAGTAAGCTTACACAGGGGGTCAACACTGAAGCTTTCTTT
.	TRBJ1-2	.	TRBV7-9	CASSLDRFYRGGYTF	TGTGCCAGCAGTCTTGACAGGTTTTATCGGGGAGGCTACACCTTC
TRBD1	TRBJ2-7	.	TRBV19	CASGLDRDNYEQYF	TGTGCCAGTGGGCTCGACAGGGACAACTACGAGCAGTACTTC
.	TRBJ2-6	few	TRBV10-3	CAISDTGIGANVLTF	TGTGCCATCAGTGATACAGGGATTGGGGCCAACGTCCTGACTTTC
TRBD1	TRBJ1-4	.	TRBV7-9	CASSLASTGVGEKLFF	TGTGCCAGCAGCTTAGCCTCGACAGGGGTTGGGGAAAAACTGTTTTTT
TRBD2	TRBJ2-7	.	TRBV5-1	CASSLRTSGGGTYEQYF	TGCGCCAGCAGCCTCAGGACTAGCGGGGGTGGAACCTACGAGCAGTACTTC
TRBD2	TRBJ2-5	.	TRBV10-2	CASSEGLAGDTQYF	TGCGCCAGCAGTGAGGGACTAGCGGGAGACACCCAGTACTTC
.	TRBJ1-1	.	TRBV7-2	CASSLAGLTEAFF	TGTGCCAGCAGCTTAGCTGGACTCACTGAAGCTTTCTTT
.	TRBJ1-5	.	TRBV6-5	CASSYETYSNQPQHF	TGTGCCAGCAGTTACGAGACTTATAGCAATCAGCCCCAGCATTTT
.	TRBJ2-7	.	TRBV4-2	CASSQDGEVYEQYF	TGTGCCAGCAGCCAAGATGGGGAGGTCTACGAGCAGTACTTC